The entry below gives a single T cell receptor beta chain sequence along with its context. The sample belongs to a study of sequential checkpoint blockade in melanoma. TCRdb's table, derived via immunoSEQ multiplex PCR, lists solely in-frame clones and lacks some. Seen here are approximately 1,200 clones, around 19% observed once, and the top ten hold roughly 15%. Treatment given: randomized to nivolumab then ipilimumab (arm A) or the reverse (arm B). This specimen was tumor tissue (inferred from file names), taken from a patient given nivolumab and ipilimumab in sequence. The TCR originated in a human donor with melanoma.

In nucleotides, the CDR3 is TGTGCCAGTAGTTTGACAGGGCCCGGGGGTACGCAGTATTTT. Its translation: CASSLTGPGGTQYF. The chain joins TRBV19 to TRBJ2-3; a possible D gene is TRBD1 (7 bases). The germline V and J ends were trimmed by 5 bases and 8 bases, with 17 bases remaining between them. This CDR3 region has 14 residues. Germline CDR1 and CDR2: LNHDA and SQIVND (reference sequence).